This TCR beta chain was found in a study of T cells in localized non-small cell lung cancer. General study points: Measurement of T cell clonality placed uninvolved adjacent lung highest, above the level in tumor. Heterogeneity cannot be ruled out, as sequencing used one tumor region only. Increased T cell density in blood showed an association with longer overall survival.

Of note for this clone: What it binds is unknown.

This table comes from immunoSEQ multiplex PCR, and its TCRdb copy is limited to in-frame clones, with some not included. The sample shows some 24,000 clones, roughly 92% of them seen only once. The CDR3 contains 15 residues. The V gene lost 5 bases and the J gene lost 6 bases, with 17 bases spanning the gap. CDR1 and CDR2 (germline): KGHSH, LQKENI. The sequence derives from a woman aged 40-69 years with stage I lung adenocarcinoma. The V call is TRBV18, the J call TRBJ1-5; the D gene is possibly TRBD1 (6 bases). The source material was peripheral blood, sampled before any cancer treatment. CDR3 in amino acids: CASSVGGGAVQPQHF. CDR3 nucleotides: TGTGCCAGCTCAGTAGGGGGGGGCGCGGTTCAGCCCCAGCATTTT.